This is a list of T cell receptor beta chains from one sample in a study of blood T cell repertoires in COVID-19. Libraries were prepared by immunoSEQ multiplex PCR; TCRdb keeps only in-frame clonotypes and omits some of them. The top ten clones hold about 5.5% of a sample with about 200,000 clones, around three quarters of them seen once. The source material was peripheral blood. The receptors stem from a woman in her 70s with acute or convalescent COVID-19. Both conserved end residues are trimmed from each CDR3. The D gene is left open where the match is weak.

TRBV7-6,NA,TRBJ2-1,ASSPRASDEQF
TRBV7-3,TRBD1,TRBJ2-7,ASSLRQGPYEQY
TRBV5-6,TRBD2,TRBJ2-7,ASSLLAGRTSSYEQY
TRBV9,NA,TRBJ2-3,ASSVSGSGGDTQY
TRBV24-1,TRBD2,TRBJ2-1,ATSDPISSGSYNEQF
TRBV5-8,NA,TRBJ2-7,ASSLSFTGKRY
TRBV5-1,TRBD2,TRBJ2-1,ASSLSGTSVNNEQF
TRBV5-4,TRBD2,TRBJ2-1,ASSDGLAGGNEQF
TRBV14,NA,TRBJ1-1,ASSQGAGNTEAF
TRBV7-9,TRBD1,TRBJ1-2,ASSFGQAPIEGYT
TRBV18,TRBD2,TRBJ2-7,ASSPGAGVPYEQY
TRBV7-7,NA,TRBJ2-5,ASSEVQGGPGTQY
TRBV5-4,NA,TRBJ2-2,ASSLVGVDTGELF